These 23 T cell receptor beta chains came from one sample sequenced in a study of control samples from healthy donors and cancer patients. Data came from immunoSEQ multiplex PCR; TCRdb stores just in-frame clones and leaves some out. The sample lists 150,000 to 200,000 clones; about 90% were seen once. The sample taken for sequencing was blood. The receptors were gathered from a woman in her thirties in good health.

This rearrangement joins TRBV14 to TRBJ2-3; TRBD1 aligns across 11 bases. Germline lookup yields CDR1 SGHDN and CDR2 FVKESK. The length of the CDR3 is 13 residues. V was pared by 4 bases and J by 9 bases, with 3 bases of the junction left unmatched. The DNA of the CDR3 is TGTGCCAGCAGCCGTGGGACAGGGGGAACGCAGTATTTT. It codes for CASSRGTGGTQYF.

This rearrangement joins TRBV3-1 (or the pseudogene TRBV3-2) to TRBJ1-2; TRBD1 matches 12 bases. V dropped 3 bases and J dropped 4; count of bases not matched to a gene: 3. This CDR3 region has 15 residues. Per the germline V gene, CDR1 is LGHDT and CDR2 is YNNKEL (reference sequence). CDR3 sequence (DNA): TGTGCCAGCAGCCAGGGGACAGGGGGCCTCTATGGCTACACCTTC. Translation gives CASSQGTGGLYGYTF.

V gene TRBV29-1 combines with J gene TRBJ2-7; D ambiguous. The germline V gene encodes CDR1 SQVTM and CDR2 ANQGSEA. This CDR3 comprises 14 residues. V lost 1 base to trimming and J lost 0 bases, with 10 bases between them. The CDR3 DNA reads TGCAGCGTTGAAGTGGGCAGGAGCTCCTACGAGCAGTACTTC. This codes for CSVEVGRSSYEQYF.

The chain joins TRBV28 to TRBJ1-6; 7 positions agree with TRBD1. The V and J ends lost 1 base and 9 bases, in that order; junction bases with no gene match: 6. This CDR3 spans 15 amino acids. Germline V gene sequence: CDR1 MDHEN, CDR2 SYDVKM. The CDR3 reads CASSLLEGAFSPLHF. Written as DNA, the CDR3 is TGTGCCAGCAGTTTATTGGAGGGGGCCTTTTCACCCCTCCACTTT.

With respect to this clone: This sample includes further DNA sequences coding for the same CDR3. The chain joins TRBV2 to TRBJ2-5; no clear D. CDR1 and CDR2 (germline): SNHLY, FYNNEI. The CDR3 is made up of 11 amino acids. The V end was cut by 4 bases, the J end by 5 bases, with 5 bases between. CDR3 sequence reads: CASSALETQYF. The CDR3 nucleotides read TGTGCCAGCAGTGCTCTGGAGACCCAGTACTTC.

The chain recombines TRBV7-2 with TRBJ1-1; D not certain. Germline V gene data show CDR1 as SGHTA and CDR2 as FQGNSA. Trimming stripped 5 bases from V and 4 bases from J, with 17 bases between. The CDR3 extends over 15 amino acids. The CDR3: CASSLKPGWGTEAFF. CDR3 nucleotides: TGTGCCAGCAGCCTAAAGCCGGGCTGGGGCACTGAAGCTTTCTTT.

The CDR3 spells CASSEAERGQYF. In DNA form, the CDR3 reads TGTGCCAGCAGTGAAGCCGAGCGGGGGCAGTACTTC. The chain joins TRBV6-1 to TRBJ2-7, with TRBD2 identical over 7 bases. This CDR3 is 12 amino acids long. V gave up 0 bases and J gave up 9 bases; unmatched junction bases: 2. Germline V gives CDR1 MNHNS, CDR2 SASEGT.

This chain joins TRBV3-1 (or the pseudogene TRBV3-2) and TRBJ1-1; perhaps TRBD1 as D (5 bases). The CDR3 runs 16 residues. Germline V gene lookup returns CDR1 LGHDT and CDR2 YNNKEL (reference sequence). V dropped 1 base and J dropped 6 bases, with 18 bases sitting between them. Here the CDR3 reads CASSQGAGVRGAEAFF. The CDR3 bases are TGTGCCAGCAGCCAAGGGGCGGGCGTGAGGGGAGCTGAAGCTTTCTTT.

This clone has only a few counts. The CDR3 sequence: CASSRGEVDEKLFF. In nucleotides, the CDR3 is TGCGCCAGCAGCCGAGGAGAGGTTGATGAAAAACTGTTTTTT. The J gene is TRBJ1-4, the V gene TRBV4-1; no firm D call. V was shortened by 4 bases and J by 6 bases, with 12 bases between the two germline ends. This CDR3 region has 14 residues. Germline V gene data show CDR1 as MGHRA and CDR2 as YSYEKL.

The chain uses TRBV5-8 and TRBJ2-7; D is tentatively TRBD1 or TRBD2 (6 bases each). The V end lost 5 bases, the J end lost 1 base, and 19 bases lay between the germline ends. This CDR3 is 16 amino acids long. Germline lookup yields CDR1 SGHTS and CDR2 YDEGEE. The CDR3 coding sequence is TGTGCCAGCAGTTACTCGGGGGCGCGTCCGTCCTACGAGCAGTACTTC. Translation gives CASSYSGARPSYEQYF.

V is TRBV23-1 and J is TRBJ2-2; 8 bases fit TRBD1. TRBV23-1 falls under the ORF class, with uncertain function. This CDR3 is built from 18 residues. V was pared by 4 bases and J by 2 bases, with 12 bases of the junction left unmatched. The DNA for the CDR3 is TGCGCCAGCAGTCGAGCCGAGCAGGACAGGGCAAACACCGGGGAGCTGTTTTTT. Its translation is CASSRAEQDRANTGELFF.

The rearrangement joins TRBV18 to TRBJ2-1, with 8 bases lining up with TRBD1. The CDR3 totals 16 residues. The trim removed 0 bases at V and 5 bases at J, leaving 6 bases unmatched. From germline, CDR1 is KGHSH and CDR2 LQKENI. In DNA, the CDR3 is TGTGCCAGCTCACCACCTGGACGGGACAGGCACAATGAGCAGTTCTTC. Encoded protein: CASSPPGRDRHNEQFF.

This clone was seen more than once but under ten times. The chain uses TRBV27 and TRBJ2-7; 9 bases are shared with TRBD2. V lost 6 bases to trimming and J lost 0 bases; unmatched junction nucleotides: 6. There are 15 residues in the CDR3. Germline V CDR1 and CDR2: MNHEY, SMNVEV (reference sequence). The DNA of the CDR3 is TGTGCCAGCAGGCCCGCGGGGGGGATCTCCTACGAGCAGTACTTC. This translates into CASRPAGGISYEQYF.

This rearrangement joins TRBV9 to TRBJ2-6; D perhaps matches TRBD1 (5 bases). The germline V gene encodes CDR1 SGDLS and CDR2 YYNGEE. This CDR3 contains 15 residues. V gave up 2 bases and J gave up 1 base, with 7 bases separating them. The DNA of the CDR3 is TGTGCCAGCAGCGTGGGGCGATCTGGGGCCAACGTCCTGACTTTC. It yields the protein CASSVGRSGANVLTF. Supplemented by reference TRBV9 and TRBJ2-6, the full variable domain reads DSGVTQTPKHLITATGQRVTLRCSPRSGDLSVYWYQQSLDQGLQFLIQYYNGEERAKGNILERFSAQQFPDLHSELNLSSLELGDSALYFCASSVGRSGANVLTFGAGSRLTVL.

The chain is built from TRBV2 and TRBJ2-5, with TRBD2 matching over 9 bases. CDR3 size: 13 residues. Germline V CDR1 and CDR2: SNHLY, FYNNEI. The ends lost 9 bases at V and 3 bases at J; junction bases unmatched: 5. Here the CDR3 DNA reads TGTGCCAGAAATTTAGCGGGGGAAGAGACCCAGTACTTC. It is translated as CARNLAGEETQYF.

The chain uses TRBV12-5 and TRBJ2-3; the D gene could be TRBD1 or TRBD2 (5 bases each). The CDR3 is 15 residues long. Germline assignment: CDR1 LGHNT and CDR2 FRNRAP. V was trimmed by 4 bases and J by 6 bases, leaving 17 bases between them. The CDR3 DNA sequence: TGTGCTAGTGGTTCTCCCCGGGACGGAGACGATACGCAGTATTTT. Translation: CASGSPRDGDDTQYF. Using reference TRBV12-5 and TRBJ2-3 for the parts outside the CDR3, the full variable domain is DARVTQTPRHKVTEMGQEVTMRCQPILGHNTVFWYRQTMMQGLELLAYFRNRAPLDDSGMPKDRFSAEMPDATLATLKIQPSEPRDSAVYFCASGSPRDGDDTQYFGPGTRLTVL.

V gene TRBV6-1 combines with J gene TRBJ2-3; the match to TRBD2 covers 9 bases. The CDR3 runs to 16 residues. The V gene's germline CDR1 is MNHNS and CDR2 SASEGT. Losses at the gene ends were 4 bases for V and 5 bases for J; bases not matched to a gene: 10. CDR3: CASSVRKREAGDTQYF. CDR3 coding DNA: TGTGCCAGCAGTGTTAGGAAGCGGGAGGCCGGAGATACGCAGTATTTT.

As DNA, the CDR3 is TGTGCCAGAAGCTTGGTGGACAGGGGAATAGCGGGAGGAATAACCTACAATGAGCAGTTCTTC. It yields the protein CARSLVDRGIAGGITYNEQFF. J is TRBJ2-1 and V is TRBV5-3, with D possibly being TRBD2 (10 bases). TRBV5-3 is annotated as an ORF whose role is uncertain. The germline V and J ends were trimmed by 0 bases and 2 bases, with 27 bases remaining between them. The CDR3 is made up of 21 amino acids.

This clone appeared a few times. V gene TRBV18 combines with J gene TRBJ1-1; 7 nucleotides align to TRBD1. Germline trimming cut 0 bases from V and 0 bases from J; bases unmatched to any gene: 4. The CDR3 runs 16 residues. Germline CDR1 and CDR2: KGHSH and LQKENI. CDR3 nucleotide sequence: TGTGCCAGCTCACCACCCTGGGACAGCATGAACACTGAAGCTTTCTTT. Protein sequence: CASSPPWDSMNTEAFF.

The chain couples TRBV29-1 to TRBJ2-1; 10 bases match TRBD1. CDR1 and CDR2 from the germline V gene are SQVTM and ANQGSEA. The length of the CDR3 is 19 residues. The J segment lost 5 bases and the V segment lost 3 bases, leaving 19 bases of the junction unmatched. The CDR3 bases are TGCAGCGTTGACGGCCGTACGATTTTCGGGACAGGGGACAACAATGAGCAGTTCTTC. Translated: CSVDGRTIFGTGDNNEQFF.

This chain links TRBV5-6 with TRBJ2-7, with D possibly TRBD2 on 6 matching bases. CDR3 length: 16 residues. From germline, CDR1 is SGHDT and CDR2 YYEEEE. V was cut by 0 bases and J by 1 base, with 14 bases left in between. CDR3 nucleotides: TGTGCCAGCAGCTTGGCCGGGCTAGCGAAATCCTACGAGCAGTACTTC. It is translated as CASSLAGLAKSYEQYF.

This clone turned up a few times. The chain carries TRBV4-2 and TRBJ2-1; 7 bases are shared with TRBD2. Germline CDR1 and CDR2: LGHNA and YNFKEQ. The CDR3 covers 15 residues. V shed 1 base and J 5 bases; nucleotides not matched to a gene: 5. CDR3 residues: CASSQGTSEHNEQFF. CDR3 nucleotide sequence: TGTGCCAGCAGCCAAGGCACTAGCGAGCACAATGAGCAGTTCTTC.

V usage is TRBV19 and J usage is TRBJ1-4; D perhaps matches TRBD1 (6 bases). Between the trimmed V and J ends, which lost 3 bases and 8 bases, there was a span of 16 bases. Germline-derived CDR1 and CDR2 are LNHDA and SQIVND (reference sequence). This CDR3 region has 15 residues. CDR3 loop: CASSMGWGAWEKLFF. In DNA, the CDR3 is TGTGCCAGTAGTATGGGTTGGGGGGCCTGGGAAAAACTGTTTTTT.